The clone carrying this T cell receptor beta chain appeared a few times. The SP2 primer and nested alpha and beta constant region primers amplified ligated cDNA in four rounds. Reverse transcription of blood and skin TCR RNA was primed at alpha and beta constant regions. TCRdb ran MiXCR on the 5' RACE reads and lists one entry per CDR3 protein. The sample shows 60,000 or so distinct CDR3 sequences, approximately 7.2% of them seen only once. These data come from a study of naive and memory T cell subsets. The germline gives CDR1 LNHDA, CDR2 SQIVND (reference sequence). This CDR3 is built from 21 residues. V was shortened by 9 bases and J by 1 base, with 31 bases between the two germline ends. An oligonucleotide containing a UMI was ligated to the 3' end of TCR cDNA. Cells were not sorted; total RNA input targeted roughly 1 to 1000 ng.

The TCR sequence derives from a male donor in good health. The V gene is TRBV19, the J gene TRBJ2-6; weak D call: TRBD1 (6 bases). The CDR3 DNA follows: TGTGCCAGCTCGCTCACCTACTCAGAGACAGGTTATGAGTCTGGGGCCAACGTCCTGACTTTC. This translates into CASSLTYSETGYESGANVLTF.